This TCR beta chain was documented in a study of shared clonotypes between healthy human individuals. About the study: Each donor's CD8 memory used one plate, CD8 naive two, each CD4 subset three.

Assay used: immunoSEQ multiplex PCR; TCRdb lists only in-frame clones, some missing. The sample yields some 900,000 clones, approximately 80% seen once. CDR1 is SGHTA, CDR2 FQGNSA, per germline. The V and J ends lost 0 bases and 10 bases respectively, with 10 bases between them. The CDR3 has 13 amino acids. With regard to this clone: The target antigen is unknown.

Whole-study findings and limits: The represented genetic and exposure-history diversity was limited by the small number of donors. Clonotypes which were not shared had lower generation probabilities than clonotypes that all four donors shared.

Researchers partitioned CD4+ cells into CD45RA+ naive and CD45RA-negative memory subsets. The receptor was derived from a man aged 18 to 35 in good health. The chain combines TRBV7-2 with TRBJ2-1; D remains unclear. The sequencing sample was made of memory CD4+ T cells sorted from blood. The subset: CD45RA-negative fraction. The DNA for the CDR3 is TGTGCCAGCAGCTTAGCGGTCGGCGAAGAGCAGTTCTTC. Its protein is CASSLAVGEEQFF.